This T cell receptor beta chain was recovered during a study of long-term antiretroviral therapy in people with HIV. Study context: There is a gap of about a decade between the earliest samples and the later 2015 immediate-ART recommendation.

The V segment lost 2 bases and the J segment 6 bases; nucleotides outside the gene matches: 2. The CDR3 runs 14 residues. CDR1 is MNHEY and CDR2 is SVGAGI in the germline V gene. This clone appeared a single time. Investigators performed immunoSEQ version v3.0 at survey level. Assay: immunoSEQ multiplex PCR; the TCRdb copy retains only in-frame clones and omits some. The sample has under 30,000 clones, roughly four fifths seen once. The sample was unsorted PBMCs, taken 4.4 years after starting antiretroviral therapy. The chain has TRBV6-5 and TRBJ2-1, with 9 nucleotides matching TRBD1. The sequence came from a young man with HIV. The CDR3 here is CASSYAGQGNEQFF. In nucleotides, the CDR3 is TGTGCCAGCAGTTACGCGGGACAGGGCAATGAGCAGTTCTTC.